This T cell receptor (beta chain) was identified in a study of blood T cell repertoires in COVID-19 (dated by TCRdb to about 2020). Background for the entire study: Recovered participants in ImmuneRACE Cohort 3 were defined by two consecutive negative NP/OP PCR tests, clearance by a healthcare professional, or resolution of symptoms. Collaborator samples came from the United States, Italy and Spain and covered acute and convalescent phases of COVID-19. The material from the prospective study consisted of cDNA or gDNA derived from T cells, B-cell-depleted T cells, or PBMCs. Deeply sampled blood TCRbeta repertoires from subjects exposed to, actively infected with, or recovered from COVID-19 were included in the dataset. The repertoires were released in a freely available public database intended as a resource for research on the immune response to SARS-CoV-2. The samples were drawn from two sources: the first 160 participants of the ongoing ImmuneRACE study, and 1,000 to 1,500 subjects contributed by 6 global collaborators. A de-identified subject ID, COVID-19 status, age in years and sex were almost always included in the sample metadata. Where HLA class I and class II types were available, the types were taken from metadata supplied by the sample provider, not from assay-based typing.

Participants in the prospective study were enrolled through a virtual design, were aged about 18 to 100 years, and lived in 24 United States geographic areas. To assign participants to cohorts, the prospective study relied on clinical history that participants themselves reported in a screening survey and a study questionnaire. Mobile phlebotomists in the prospective study collected whole blood, serum and a nasopharyngeal or oropharyngeal swab from every participant. Participants in the prospective study had the option to provide additional blood draws and questionnaires over an approximately 2-month period. Before DNA extraction, blood samples from the prospective study were shipped at room temperature or frozen. Overall study results and their limits: How much clinical and demographic metadata was included differed by source and by participant, and the metadata was provided uncurated.

V is cut back by 1 base and J by 5 bases, with 0 bases in the junction unmatched. The CDR1 and CDR2 encoded by the germline V gene are LGHNA and YSLEER. The CDR3 has 13 amino acids, counting the end cysteine and phenylalanine. The read is trimmed to its CDR3 DNA, 39 bases read in frame from base 1. The immunoSEQ Assay, a bias-controlled multiplex PCR, was used to amplify TCRbeta CDR3 regions from genomic DNA. In the source study's methods: The number of nucleated cells in each sample was estimated by amplification of reference gene primers within the assay. To quantify the absolute abundance of each unique TCRbeta CDR3 rearrangement, sequence reads were collapsed and filtered. For each sample, productive Simpson clonality was calculated by taking the square root of Simpson's diversity index across productive rearrangements. TCRdb limited this immuneACCESS table to in-frame rearrangements with V and J called. A share of clones is missing; checked studies link under half to unresolved V genes, and the rest is unexplained. From that table come the V and J calls and clone size; the DNA was used to work out D and trimming. This sample has fewer than 350,000 clones in its table, and about 88% of those were observed once. The ten largest make up approximately 2% of the sample.

Concerning this clone: Its antigen is unknown. Within one base of it there is no much larger clone, and no base qualities were kept.

The V and J genes are TRBV4-3 and TRBJ2-5, with 8 middle bases fitting TRBD2. Sequenced: PBMCs or T cells enriched from blood (not recorded which). The sequence derives from an older woman in a cohort exposed to, infected with or recovered from COVID-19 (not recorded which). The DNA sequence follows: TGCGCCAGCAGCCAAGCGGGAGGGGAGACCCAGTACTTC. This is translated as CASSQAGGETQYF.